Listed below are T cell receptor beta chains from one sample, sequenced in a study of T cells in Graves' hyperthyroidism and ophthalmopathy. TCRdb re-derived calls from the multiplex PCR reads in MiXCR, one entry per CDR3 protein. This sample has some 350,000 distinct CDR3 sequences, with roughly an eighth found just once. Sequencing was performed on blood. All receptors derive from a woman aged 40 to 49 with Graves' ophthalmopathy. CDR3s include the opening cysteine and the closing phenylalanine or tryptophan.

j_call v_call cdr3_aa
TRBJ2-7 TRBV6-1 CASWRRGTYEQYF
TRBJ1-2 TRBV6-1 CASSSPTGNGYTF
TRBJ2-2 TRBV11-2 CASSLALRAGAGELFF
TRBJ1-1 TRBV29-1 CSEHRENTEAFF
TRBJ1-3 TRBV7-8 CASSLLDSGNTIYF
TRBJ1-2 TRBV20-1 CSTDRDRAYGYTF
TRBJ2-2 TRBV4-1 CASSQGGYPQNTGELFF
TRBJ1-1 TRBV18 CASSLEGGSTEAFF
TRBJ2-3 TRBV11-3 CASSTGLAGGPGSDTQYF
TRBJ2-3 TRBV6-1 CASSFRGRWTDTQYF
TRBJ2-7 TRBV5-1 CASSPGREAYEQYF
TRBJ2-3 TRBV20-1 CSALTSGNTDTQYF
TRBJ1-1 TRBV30 CAWSVRRNTEAFF
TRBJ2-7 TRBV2 CASQPGQGTYEQYF
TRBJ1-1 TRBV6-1 CASRSRGLNEAFF
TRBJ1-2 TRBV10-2 CASSEGPNPHYGYTF
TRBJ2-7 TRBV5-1 CASSPRTGDLREQYF
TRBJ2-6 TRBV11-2 CASSLGAVSGANVLTF
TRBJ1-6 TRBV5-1 CASSLGGGTASPLHF
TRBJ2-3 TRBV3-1 CASSSRSLTQYF
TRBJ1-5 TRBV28 CASSGQGNDQPQHF
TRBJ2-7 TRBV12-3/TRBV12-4 CASSPNMGGQGLGEQYF
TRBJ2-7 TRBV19 CASSMVADSYEQYF
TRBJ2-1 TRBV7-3 CASSLREQGLFCHEQFF
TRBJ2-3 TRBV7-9 CASIQWDSPTDTQYF
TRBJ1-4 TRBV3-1 CASSLRSGENEKLFF
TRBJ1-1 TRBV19 CASTTSRRTEAFF
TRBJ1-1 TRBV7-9 CASSPGLLGRRNTEAFF
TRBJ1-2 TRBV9 CASSVVGSGYGYTF
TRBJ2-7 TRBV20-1 CSARGDPTYEQYF
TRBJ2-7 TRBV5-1 CASHSGGMSYEQYF
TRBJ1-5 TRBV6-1 CASISRDSSNQPQHF
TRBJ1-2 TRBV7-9 CASRTTRDSSRDGYTF
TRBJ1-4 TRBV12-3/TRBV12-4 CASSLDTGFKEKLFF
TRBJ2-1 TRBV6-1 CANSGTGGFNEQFF
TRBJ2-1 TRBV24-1 CATSSGDSMAQFF
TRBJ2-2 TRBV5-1 CASSLTSGTTGELFF
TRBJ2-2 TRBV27 CASKETSSNTGELFF
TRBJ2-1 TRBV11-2 CASSETGGWNEQFF
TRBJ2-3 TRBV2 CASSEVLARGLDTQYF
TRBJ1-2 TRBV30 CAWSVRAGVGYTF
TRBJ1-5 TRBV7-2 CASSLGFGSNQPQHF
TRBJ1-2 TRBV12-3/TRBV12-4 CASTDREREWMNGYTF
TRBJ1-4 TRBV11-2 CASSGGRAAKLFF
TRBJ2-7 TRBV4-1 CASSQGGPGGREQYF
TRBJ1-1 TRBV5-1 CASRIGDYGTFSLINTEAFF
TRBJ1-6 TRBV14 CASSQGPYNSPLHF
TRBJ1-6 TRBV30 CAWSKGQGGNSPLHF
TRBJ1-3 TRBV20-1 CSARDRTFSYERENTIYF
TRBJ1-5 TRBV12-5 CASGLGQGGQPQHF
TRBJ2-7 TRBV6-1 CASRGATYEQYF
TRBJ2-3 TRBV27 CATHPTGSGTRLRTDTQYF
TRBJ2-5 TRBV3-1 CASRLRGGAQETQYF
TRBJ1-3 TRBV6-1 CASSLNRGATGNTIYF
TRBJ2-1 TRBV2 CASTGPAGGSSYNEQFF
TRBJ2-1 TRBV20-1 CSARALAGAHNEQFF
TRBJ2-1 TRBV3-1 CASSQEWSGTAYNEQFF
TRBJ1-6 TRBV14 CASSQGRRILSPLHF